Below, 26 T cell receptor beta chains from the same sample are listed, as sequenced in a study of T cell repertoires in cytomegalovirus infection. One entry per CDR3 protein results from TCRdb running MiXCR on the reads. The sample consists of approximately 490,000 distinct CDR3 sequences, about 11% of them appearing once. The sample comprised PBMCs. These receptors all come from a human donor in good health (CMV status not recorded). Some clones in this sample may be carry-over from other donors' samples.

There are many counts of this clonotype. The rearrangement links TRBV7-2 to TRBJ2-3, with TRBD2 identical over 10 bases. Germline assignment: CDR1 SGHTA and CDR2 FQGNSA. V lost 1 base to trimming and J lost 5 bases; unmatched junction nucleotides: 3. The CDR3 has 15 amino acids. CDR3 protein: CASSLVWTSGDTQYF. As DNA, the CDR3 is TGTGCCAGCAGCTTAGTTTGGACTAGCGGAGATACGCAGTATTTT.

The table lists this clonotype with many counts. The gene calls are TRBV11-2 and TRBJ1-1, with 7 nucleotides matching TRBD1. There are 17 residues in the CDR3. Germline assignment: CDR1 SGHAT and CDR2 FQNNGV. V gave up 3 bases and J gave up 4 bases; unmatched junction bases: 14. The CDR3: CASSFGPSQGRGTEAFF. CDR3 DNA: TGTGCCAGCAGCTTTGGGCCTTCACAGGGGCGCGGCACTGAAGCTTTCTTT.

This clonotype showed up many times. The chain joins TRBV7-2 to TRBJ2-5; 7 nucleotides match TRBD2. Germline V gene lookup returns CDR1 SGHTA and CDR2 FQGNSA. V shed 0 bases, J shed 1 base, and the junction held 2 bases outside the gene matches. The CDR3 runs 15 residues. The CDR3 coding sequence is TGTGCCAGCAGCTTAGCGGCGGGGGTCCAAGAGACCCAGTACTTC. It codes for CASSLAAGVQETQYF. The variable domain in full, with the rest retrieved from reference TRBV7-2 and TRBJ2-5, is GAGVSQSPSNKVTEKGKDVELRCDPISGHTALYWYRQSLGQGLEFLIYFQGNSAPDKSGLPSDRFSAERTGGSVSTLTIQRTQQEDSAVYLCASSLAAGVQETQYFGPGTRLLVL.

This clonotype was seen a handful of times. The V and J genes are TRBV9 and TRBJ2-7; 15 nucleotides line up with TRBD2. V lost 0 bases, J lost 5 bases, and 15 bases stayed unmatched. There are 20 residues in the CDR3. CDR1 is SGDLS and CDR2 is YYNGEE in the germline V gene. CDR3 DNA: TGTGCCAGCAGCGTAGGCCCGGGACTAGCGGGGGGCTCGGGCCTCCACGAGCAGTACTTC. Translating it yields CASSVGPGLAGGSGLHEQYF.

Ten or more counts support this clonotype. This rearrangement joins TRBV13 to TRBJ2-1; 16 nucleotides match TRBD2. The germline V gene encodes CDR1 PRHDT and CDR2 FYEKMQ (reference sequence). The CDR3 spans 17 residues. With V trimmed by 4 bases and J by 2 bases, 2 bases remained unmatched. CDR3 sequence: CASSYGTSGRAYNEQFF. Here the CDR3 DNA reads TGTGCCAGCAGCTACGGGACTAGCGGGAGGGCCTACAATGAGCAGTTCTTC. The variable domain in full, with the rest retrieved from reference TRBV13 and TRBJ2-1, is AAGVIQSPRHLIKEKRETATLKCYPIPRHDTVYWYQQGPGQDPQFLISFYEKMQSDKGSIPDRFSAQQFSDYHSELNMSSLELGDSALYFCASSYGTSGRAYNEQFFGPGTRLTVL.

Many counts were recorded for this clonotype. The chain couples TRBV12-3 or TRBV12-4 to TRBJ2-7; D is unresolved. V was cut by 3 bases and J by 0 bases, with 9 bases left in between. The CDR3 spans 14 residues. CDR3 in DNA: TGTGCCAGCAGTTTTGGCGAATCCTCCTACGAGCAGTACTTC. This codes for CASSFGESSYEQYF.

As to this clonotype: A much larger clone lies a single base off, so this may be a read error. The chain uses TRBV2 and TRBJ2-2; either TRBD1 or TRBD2 may supply D (5 bases each). The CDR3 totals 15 residues. Germline V gene data show CDR1 as SNHLY and CDR2 as FYNNEI. DNA for the CDR3: TGTGCCAGCAGACTCCGACAGACGAACACCGGGGAGATGTTTTTT. As protein: CASRLRQTNTGEMFF.

There are a few counts of this clonotype. This sequence joins TRBV20-1 and TRBJ1-1, with D maybe TRBD1 (5 bases). Germline CDR1 DFQATT, CDR2 SNEGSKA (reference sequence). CDR3 length: 14 residues. The germline V and J ends were trimmed by 4 bases and 2 bases, with 14 bases remaining between them. CDR3 residues: CSAKGTRVNTEAFF. CDR3 in DNA: TGCAGTGCTAAGGGGACCCGGGTCAACACTGAAGCTTTCTTT.

This clonotype has a handful of counts. The chain joins TRBV29-1 to TRBJ1-3, with no clear D. Trimming took 6 bases from V and 1 from J, leaving 7 bases between them. Germline values: CDR1 SQVTM, CDR2 ANQGSEA. The CDR3 is 12 amino acids. The CDR3: CSVIKSGNTIYF. The CDR3 DNA is TGCAGCGTGATCAAATCTGGAAACACCATATATTTT.

A note on this clonotype: Germline is not matched at one junction end, which may reflect a read error. This sequence joins TRBV5-6 and TRBJ2-2, with a possible D match to TRBD2 (6 bases). This CDR3 spans 13 amino acids. Germline V lookup: CDR1 SGHDT, CDR2 YYEEEE. The CDR3 region has the DNA TGTGCCAGCAGCATGGACCGGGACTTCCATACTCGTTTT. This encodes CASSMDRDFHTRF.

This clonotype came up many times. The rearrangement links TRBV28 to TRBJ1-2; tentatively, D is TRBD1 (5 bases). The ends were cut back, 5 bases at V and 2 bases at J, with 15 bases in the middle. This CDR3 contains 15 residues. From germline, CDR1 is MDHEN and CDR2 SYDVKM. Here the CDR3 reads CASSLRVRQNYGYTF. The DNA of the CDR3 is TGTGCCAGCAGTCTCCGGGTGAGACAGAACTATGGCTACACCTTC.

There are a few counts of this clonotype. This chain links TRBV6-4 with TRBJ1-1; TRBD1 is a possible D gene (5 bases). V was cut by 2 bases and J by 1 base, with 8 bases left in between. CDR1 MRHNA and CDR2 SNTAGT come from the germline V gene. This CDR3 is built from 14 residues. The CDR3 here is CASSDEGTNTEAFF. CDR3 bases: TGTGCCAGCAGTGACGAGGGGACGAACACTGAAGCTTTCTTT.

This clonotype was recorded many times. This chain links TRBV12-3 or TRBV12-4 with TRBJ2-2, with 8 bases fitting TRBD2. With 6 bases clipped from V and 3 bases from J, the junction kept 9 bases outside the gene matches. The CDR3 runs 16 residues. CDR3 protein: CASSFGAGVDTGELFF. CDR3 nucleotide sequence: TGTGCCAGCAGCTTCGGAGCGGGAGTAGACACCGGGGAGCTGTTTTTT.

As concerns this clonotype: Possible read error: a much larger clone is one base away. The chain joins TRBV5-6 to TRBJ1-2; D not certain. The CDR3 is 13 residues long. Germline assignment: CDR1 SGHDT and CDR2 YYEEEE. The chain's CDR3 is CDSSSNPNYGYTF. Written as DNA, the CDR3 is TGTGACAGCAGCTCAAATCCTAACTATGGCTACACCTTC.

This clonotype was observed many times. The rearrangement uses TRBV14 and TRBJ2-7, with D unclear. Per the germline V gene, CDR1 is SGHDN and CDR2 is FVKESK. This CDR3 comprises 13 residues. The CDR3 spells CSQTETLFYEQYF. The CDR3 DNA sequence: TGTTCGCAGACGGAGACTCTATTCTACGAGCAGTACTTC.

This clonotype was observed a handful of times. The CDR3 protein is CASSRGLAGDNEQFF. CDR3 DNA sequence: TGTGCCAGCAGCAGGGGACTAGCGGGGGACAATGAGCAGTTCTTC. The V gene is TRBV9, the J gene TRBJ2-1, with 14 bases fitting TRBD2. With 4 bases clipped from V and 5 bases from J, the junction kept 2 bases outside the gene matches. Germline-derived CDR1 and CDR2 are SGDLS and YYNGEE. CDR3 length: 15 amino acids.

This clonotype was detected many times. The V call is TRBV11-2, the J call TRBJ2-1, with TRBD2 as a possible D gene (6 bases). Trimming removed 3 bases at V and 5 bases at J, with 17 bases between. Germline assignment: CDR1 SGHAT and CDR2 FQNNGV. CDR3 size: 16 residues. The CDR3 loop is CASSFTGGTVNNEQFF. CDR3 bases: TGTGCCAGCAGCTTTACGGGCGGGACGGTGAACAATGAGCAGTTCTTC.

There are many counts of this clonotype. The chain joins TRBV7-2 to TRBJ1-4, with D perhaps matching TRBD1 (5 bases). CDR1 SGHTA and CDR2 FQGNSA come from the germline V gene. This CDR3 is 15 amino acids long. V lost 1 base and J 4 bases, leaving 10 bases between the germline ends. CDR3 loop: CASSLDGTHNEKLFF. The DNA for the CDR3 is TGTGCCAGCAGCTTAGACGGGACTCATAATGAAAAACTGTTTTTT.

This clonotype was recorded at least ten times. The chain carries TRBV10-3 and TRBJ2-1; TRBD2 matches at 13 bases. The V gene end was trimmed by 3 bases and the J gene end by 4 bases; junction bases not matched to a gene: 3. The CDR3 extends over 16 amino acids. Germline values: CDR1 ENHRY, CDR2 SYGVKD. The CDR3 DNA follows: TGTGCCATCAGTGATAAGGGACTAGCGGGGTACAATGAGCAGTTCTTC. Translating it yields CAISDKGLAGYNEQFF.

The chain combines TRBV6-5 with TRBJ1-1, with 11 bases fitting TRBD1. CDR3 length equals 17 residues. Trimming cost V 4 bases and J 0 bases; bases outside gene matches: 7. Per the germline V gene, CDR1 is MNHEY and CDR2 is SVGAGI. DNA for the CDR3: TGTGCCAGCAGTTCGACGGGACAGGGGGGGTTGAACACTGAAGCTTTCTTT. Translating it yields CASSSTGQGGLNTEAFF.

This clonotype has at least ten counts. The chain carries TRBV28 and TRBJ2-7, with D tentatively TRBD1 (6 bases). Trimming pared 2 bases from V and 4 bases from J, leaving 15 bases between. Germline CDR1 is MDHEN and CDR2 is SYDVKM. This CDR3 region has 15 residues. The CDR3 region has the DNA TGTGCCAGCAGTTTAGGGCAGGGGTTGGGATACGAGCAGTACTTC. This encodes CASSLGQGLGYEQYF.

This clonotype was seen many times. The chain is built from TRBV7-3 and TRBJ2-3; D is unclear. CDR3 size: 14 residues. V was shortened by 3 bases and J by 3 bases, with 10 bases between the two germline ends. CDR1 SGHTA and CDR2 FQGTGA come from the germline V gene. The CDR3 bases are TGTGCCAGCAGCTTTGGATCTAGTACAGATACGCAGTATTTT. Translation gives CASSFGSSTDTQYF.

This clonotype was detected ten times or more. The chain joins TRBV7-9 to TRBJ1-5; D might be TRBD1 (5 bases). CDR3 length equals 18 residues. Trimming removed 5 bases at V and 0 bases at J, with 20 bases between. The V gene's germline CDR1 is SEHNR and CDR2 FQNEAQ (reference sequence). The CDR3 protein is CASSLIPNRDSSNQPQHF. CDR3 coding DNA: TGTGCCAGCAGCCTAATACCTAACCGAGACAGTAGCAATCAGCCCCAGCATTTT.

This clonotype was seen ten or more times. V is TRBV4-2 and J is TRBJ2-7; 7 bases agree with TRBD2. This CDR3 is 14 amino acids long. Trimming removed 3 bases from V and 2 bases from J; junction bases left unmatched: 4. Germline V gene data show CDR1 as LGHNA and CDR2 as YNFKEQ. CDR3 protein: CASSHSSGPYEQYF. The CDR3 DNA follows: TGTGCCAGCAGCCACTCTAGCGGCCCCTACGAGCAGTACTTC.

This clonotype has just a few counts. The CDR3 loop reads CASSGDTVNTEAFF. DNA of the CDR3: TGTGCCAGCTCAGGGGACACAGTGAACACTGAAGCTTTCTTT. The V gene is TRBV18, the J gene TRBJ1-1; D possibly corresponds to TRBD1 (6 bases). CDR3 size: 14 residues. The germline V and J ends were trimmed by 5 bases and 0 bases, with 10 bases remaining between them. Germline V gives CDR1 KGHSH, CDR2 LQKENI.

The chain uses TRBV27 and TRBJ1-2; perhaps TRBD1 as D (6 bases). CDR1 is MNHEY and CDR2 is SMNVEV in the germline V gene (reference sequence). V was clipped by 6 bases and J by 4 bases, with 15 bases between them. This CDR3 is built from 14 residues. This CDR3 reads CASSALDRGYGYTF. CDR3 coding DNA: TGTGCCAGCAGCGCGTTGGACAGAGGCTATGGCTACACCTTC.